This T cell receptor beta chain was obtained from a study of control samples from healthy donors and cancer patients. Assay: immunoSEQ multiplex PCR; the TCRdb copy retains only in-frame clones and omits some. In the table there are about 110,000 clones, roughly 79% of which are singletons. The V gene end was trimmed by 0 bases and the J gene end by 7 bases; junction bases not matched to a gene: 6. Germline V gene lookup returns CDR1 SGHRS and CDR2 YFSETQ. The CDR3 has 15 residues. V and J are TRBV5-1 and TRBJ1-1; 10 bases agree with TRBD1. Sequencing was carried out using blood. The sequence derives from a young man in good health. Written as DNA, the CDR3 is TGCGCCAGCAGCTTGGGACAGGGGGCGATTTATGAAGCTTTCTTT. It codes for CASSLGQGAIYEAFF.